One sample yielded the 18 T cell receptor beta chains listed below, sequenced in a study of blood T cell repertoires in COVID-19. Clones were sequenced by immunoSEQ multiplex PCR, and TCRdb holds only the in-frame ones, with some missing. The data contain about 40,000 clones, 87% of them seen just once; the ten biggest clones take up around 10%. Sequencing input: peripheral blood. The receptors were sampled from an elderly woman with active COVID-19.

The chain is built from TRBV12-3 or TRBV12-4 and TRBJ2-2, with D hard to call. V dropped 5 bases and J dropped 7 bases, with 11 bases sitting between them. This CDR3 contains 13 residues. The chain's CDR3 is CASSPRENGELFF. The CDR3 bases are TGTGCCAGCAGTCCCCGAGAGAACGGGGAGCTGTTTTTT.

V usage is TRBV7-2 and J usage is TRBJ2-7, with 9 bases aligning to TRBD1. Germline CDR1 is SGHTA and CDR2 is FQGNSA. Germline trimming cut 3 bases from V and 2 bases from J; bases unmatched to any gene: 2. There are 14 residues in the CDR3. Written as DNA, the CDR3 is TGTGCCAGCAGCTTGGGACAGGGCACCTACGAGCAGTACTTC. Translation: CASSLGQGTYEQYF. The entire variable domain, with the rest obtained from reference TRBV7-2 and TRBJ2-7, is as follows: GAGVSQSPSNKVTEKGKDVELRCDPISGHTALYWYRQSLGQGLEFLIYFQGNSAPDKSGLPSDRFSAERTGGSVSTLTIQRTQQEDSAVYLCASSLGQGTYEQYFGPGTRLTVT.

The rearrangement uses TRBV27 and TRBJ2-7; possibly TRBD1 for D (6 bases). Trimming cost V 4 bases and J 0 bases, with 13 bases left between them. Germline assignment: CDR1 MNHEY and CDR2 SMNVEV (reference sequence). The length of the CDR3 is 15 residues. The CDR3 sequence is CASSWSGVASYEQYF. The DNA for the CDR3 is TGTGCCAGCAGTTGGTCAGGGGTAGCCTCCTACGAGCAGTACTTC.

This chain joins TRBV6-5 and TRBJ1-2; D perhaps matches TRBD1 (6 bases). Germline-derived CDR1 and CDR2 are MNHEY and SVGAGI. Trimming took off 8 bases at V and 7 bases at J, with 17 bases between the two ends. The CDR3 is 13 residues long. The CDR3 DNA follows: TGTGCCAGCGTGGACAGCCCACCGGTTGGCTACACCTTC. Its translation: CASVDSPPVGYTF.

The V call is TRBV2, the J call TRBJ2-1; D gene uncertain. Germline CDR1 reads SNHLY; CDR2 reads FYNNEI. The CDR3 is 14 amino acids. V lost 7 bases and J lost 7, with 17 bases in between. CDR3 DNA sequence: TGTGCCAGCACCAACACACGTTACCTTAATGAGCAGTTCTTC. It encodes CASTNTRYLNEQFF.

CDR3 amino acids: CASSFFRGGDWTGELFF. CDR3 bases: TGTGCCAGCAGCTTTTTTAGGGGGGGCGACTGGACCGGGGAGCTGTTTTTT. This chain connects TRBV5-6 to TRBJ2-2, with D possibly being TRBD2 (7 bases). The CDR3 is made up of 17 amino acids. The V gene's germline CDR1 is SGHDT and CDR2 YYEEEE. V was trimmed by 2 bases and J by 5 bases, leaving 19 bases between them.

This clone was seen just once. The chain recombines TRBV18 with TRBJ1-4; 7 bases match TRBD1. J gave up 3 bases and V 4 bases, and 2 bases lay outside the gene matches. The CDR3 covers 14 residues. Per germline, CDR1 KGHSH and CDR2 LQKENI. The CDR3 DNA sequence: TGTGCCAGCTCACAACAGGGGTCTAATGAAAAACTGTTTTTT. Protein product: CASSQQGSNEKLFF.

V usage is TRBV28 and J usage is TRBJ2-6; possible D gene TRBD2, 6 bases. CDR1 is MDHEN and CDR2 is SYDVKM in the germline V gene. The CDR3 covers 18 residues. The ends were cut back, 5 bases at V and 0 bases at J, with 17 bases in the middle. The CDR3 DNA follows: TGTGCCAGCAGTCCCGGGACTTTCCTCTACTCTGGGGCCAACGTCCTGACTTTC. Translation: CASSPGTFLYSGANVLTF.

The rearrangement joins TRBV29-1 to TRBJ1-5; 9 bases align to TRBD1. This CDR3 has 20 amino acids. J lost 0 bases, V lost 8 bases, and 23 bases had no gene match. CDR1 is SQVTM and CDR2 is ANQGSEA in the germline V gene. CDR3 DNA sequence: TGCAGCCCTTGTTTGTCCCGGGCACAGGGGGCGACCCTTAGCAATCAGCCCCAGCATTTT. Amino acid sequence: CSPCLSRAQGATLSNQPQHF.

The chain is built from TRBV28 and TRBJ2-1; TRBD2 matches 15 bases. Germline-derived CDR1 and CDR2 are MDHEN and SYDVKM. Germline trimming cut 5 bases from V and 9 bases from J; bases unmatched to any gene: 5. This CDR3 comprises 15 residues. CDR3 loop: CASSRTSGGASEQFF. CDR3 in DNA: TGTGCCAGCAGTCGGACTAGCGGGGGGGCCAGTGAGCAGTTCTTC.

The sample holds a few counts of this clone. The chain links TRBV5-6 to TRBJ1-5, with 7 bases that match TRBD1. Per germline, CDR1 SGHDT and CDR2 YYEEEE. CDR3 size: 15 residues. V lost 0 bases and J lost 6; bases outside the gene matches: 6. The CDR3 reads CASSLGTGGVQPQHF. DNA for the CDR3: TGTGCCAGCAGCTTGGGGACAGGTGGGGTTCAGCCCCAGCATTTT.

The rearrangement links TRBV19 to TRBJ2-5; D possibly corresponds to TRBD1 (6 bases). The CDR3 totals 15 residues. CDR1 and CDR2 from the germline V gene are LNHDA and SQIVND (reference sequence). The V end lost 5 bases, the J end lost 7 bases, and 20 bases lay between the germline ends. The CDR3 reads CASSPRGSPPGTQYF. The CDR3 DNA sequence: TGTGCCAGTAGTCCCAGGGGCTCACCCCCGGGGACCCAGTACTTC.

The chain uses TRBV6-5 and TRBJ1-6; the match to TRBD1 covers 7 bases. V shed 5 bases and J 7 bases; nucleotides not matched to a gene: 5. The CDR3 sequence is 14 residues long. Germline CDR1 is MNHEY and CDR2 is SVGAGI. CDR3 sequence (DNA): TGTGCCAGCAGTAAGACAGGGCTCAATTCACCCCTCCACTTT. Encoded protein: CASSKTGLNSPLHF.

This chain connects TRBV7-2 to TRBJ1-1; D not certain. CDR1 SGHTA and CDR2 FQGNSA come from the germline V gene. The length of the CDR3 is 13 residues. Trimming pared 5 bases from V and 2 bases from J, leaving 9 bases between. The chain's CDR3 is CASSPQFNTEAFF. The DNA of the CDR3 is TGTGCCAGCAGCCCACAGTTCAACACTGAAGCTTTCTTT.

The chain carries TRBV12-3 or TRBV12-4 and TRBJ1-2; D not resolved. The V end lost 5 bases, the J end lost 8 bases, and 9 bases lay between the germline ends. The CDR3 totals 11 residues. The CDR3 nucleotides read TGTGCCAGCAGTGTGGGCGAGGGCTACACCTTC. Protein sequence: CASSVGEGYTF.

The V call is TRBV24-1, the J call TRBJ1-5; 10 nucleotides match TRBD1. The CDR3 is 14 residues long. Germline lookup yields CDR1 KGHDR and CDR2 SFDVKD. Trimming cost V 10 bases and J 5 bases; bases outside gene matches: 7. The CDR3 DNA reads TGTGCCACGGGACAGGGGTCCCTTGATCAGCCCCAGCATTTT. Protein: CATGQGSLDQPQHF.

V is TRBV5-8 and J is TRBJ1-1, with D perhaps matching TRBD1 (5 bases). Germline CDR1 and CDR2: SGHTS and YDEGEE. Between the trimmed V and J ends, which lost 6 bases and 3 bases, there was a span of 18 bases. This CDR3 region has 15 residues. CDR3 region: CASTSGVWGDTEAFF. The DNA for the CDR3 is TGTGCCAGCACCTCCGGGGTTTGGGGGGACACTGAAGCTTTCTTT.

This chain uses TRBV7-2 with TRBJ1-5, with TRBD1 identical over 8 bases. CDR1 SGHTA and CDR2 FQGNSA come from the germline V gene. After removal of 5 bases from V and 8 bases from J, the junction contained 8 bases not matched to a gene. CDR3 size: 14 residues. As DNA, the CDR3 is TGTGCCAGCAGCCCTGGACAGGGTGGGAAGCCCCAGCATTTT. Translation: CASSPGQGGKPQHF.